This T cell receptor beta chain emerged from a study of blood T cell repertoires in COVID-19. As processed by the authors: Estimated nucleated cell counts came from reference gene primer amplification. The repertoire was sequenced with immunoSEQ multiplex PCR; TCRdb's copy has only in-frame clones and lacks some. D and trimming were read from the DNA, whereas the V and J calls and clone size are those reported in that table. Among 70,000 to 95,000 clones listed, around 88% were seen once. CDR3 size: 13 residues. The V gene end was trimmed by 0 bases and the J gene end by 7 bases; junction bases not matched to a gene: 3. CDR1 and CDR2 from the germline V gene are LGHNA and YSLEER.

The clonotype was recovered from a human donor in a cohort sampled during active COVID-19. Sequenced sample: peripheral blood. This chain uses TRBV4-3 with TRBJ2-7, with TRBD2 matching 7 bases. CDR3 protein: CASSQEGGEEQYF. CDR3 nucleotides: TGCGCCAGCAGCCAAGAGGGGGGGGAGGAGCAGTACTTC.